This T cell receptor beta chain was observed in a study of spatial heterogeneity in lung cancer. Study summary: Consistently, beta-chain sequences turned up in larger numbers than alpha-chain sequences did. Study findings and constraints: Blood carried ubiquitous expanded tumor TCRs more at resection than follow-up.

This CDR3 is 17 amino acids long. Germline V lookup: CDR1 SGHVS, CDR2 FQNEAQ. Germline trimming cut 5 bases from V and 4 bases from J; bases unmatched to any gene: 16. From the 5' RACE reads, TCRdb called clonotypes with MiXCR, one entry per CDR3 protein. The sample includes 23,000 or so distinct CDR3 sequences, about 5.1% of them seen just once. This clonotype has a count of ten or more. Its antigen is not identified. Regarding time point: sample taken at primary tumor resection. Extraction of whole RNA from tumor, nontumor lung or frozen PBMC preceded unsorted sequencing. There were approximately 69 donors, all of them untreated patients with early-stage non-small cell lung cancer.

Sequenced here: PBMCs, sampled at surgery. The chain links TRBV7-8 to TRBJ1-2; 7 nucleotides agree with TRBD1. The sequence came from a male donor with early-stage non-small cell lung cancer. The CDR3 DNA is TGTGCCAGCAGCCGCGGGACAGTTCTACGAACGGGCTATGGCTACACCTTC. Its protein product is CASSRGTVLRTGYGYTF.